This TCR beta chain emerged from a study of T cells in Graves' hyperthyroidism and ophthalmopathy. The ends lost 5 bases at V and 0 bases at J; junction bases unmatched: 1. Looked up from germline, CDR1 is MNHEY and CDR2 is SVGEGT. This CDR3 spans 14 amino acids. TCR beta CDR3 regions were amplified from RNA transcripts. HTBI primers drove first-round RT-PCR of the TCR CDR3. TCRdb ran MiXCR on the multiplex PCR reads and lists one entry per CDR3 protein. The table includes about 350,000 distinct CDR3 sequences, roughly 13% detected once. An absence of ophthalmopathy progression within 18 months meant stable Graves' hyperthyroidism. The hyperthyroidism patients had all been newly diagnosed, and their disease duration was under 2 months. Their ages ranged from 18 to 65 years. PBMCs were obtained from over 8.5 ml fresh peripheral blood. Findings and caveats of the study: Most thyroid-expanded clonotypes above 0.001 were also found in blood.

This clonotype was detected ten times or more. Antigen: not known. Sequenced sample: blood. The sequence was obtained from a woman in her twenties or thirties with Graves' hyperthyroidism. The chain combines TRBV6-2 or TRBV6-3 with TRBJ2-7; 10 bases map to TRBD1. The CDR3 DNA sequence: TGTGCCAGCAGTGGGACAGGGGCCTCCTACGAGCAGTACTTC. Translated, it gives CASSGTGASYEQYF.